A selection of T cell receptor beta chains follows, all from one sample in a study of cytomegalovirus exposure and HLA in healthy donors. Profiled with immunoSEQ multiplex PCR; TCRdb holds only in-frame clones, not every one. The repertoire holds some 180,000 clones, roughly a tenth seen once, with 1% to 1.5% in the top ten. Source material: PBMCs. The receptors were sampled from a woman aged 30 to 39 in good health and CMV-seropositive. CDR3s include the opening cysteine and the closing phenylalanine or tryptophan. The order of the fields is J gene, D gene, clone size, V gene, CDR3 protein, CDR3 DNA. D genes are given only for firm matches. The listing skips clone size in some rows; elsewhere it reads once, few, many or a size class.

j_gene: TRBJ2-3; d_gene: NA; abundance: NA; v_gene: TRBV6-6; CDR3aa: CASSLLGDTQYF; CDR3nt: TGTGCCAGCAGCCTACTAGGAGATACGCAGTATTTT
j_gene: TRBJ2-7; d_gene: TRBD1; abundance: few; v_gene: TRBV5-1; CDR3aa: CASRDPGTGGSPTYEQYF; CDR3nt: TGCGCCAGCAGGGACCCCGGGACAGGAGGTTCCCCCACCTACGAGCAGTACTTC
j_gene: TRBJ2-5; d_gene: TRBD1; abundance: NA; v_gene: TRBV7-6; CDR3aa: CASSLGTGEETQYF; CDR3nt: TGTGCCAGCAGCTTGGGTACAGGGGAAGAGACCCAGTACTTC
j_gene: TRBJ2-2; d_gene: NA; abundance: few; v_gene: TRBV19; CDR3aa: CASSMISANTGELFF; CDR3nt: TGTGCCAGTAGTATGATCAGCGCGAACACCGGGGAGCTGTTTTTT
j_gene: TRBJ2-2; d_gene: TRBD2; abundance: few; v_gene: TRBV29-1; CDR3aa: CSVRTSGSNTGELFF; CDR3nt: TGCAGCGTTCGGACTAGCGGGAGTAACACCGGGGAGCTGTTTTTT
j_gene: TRBJ2-5; d_gene: TRBD2; abundance: NA; v_gene: TRBV7-2; CDR3aa: CASSILAGGQETQYF; CDR3nt: TGTGCCAGCAGCATCCTAGCGGGAGGTCAAGAGACCCAGTACTTC
j_gene: TRBJ2-2; d_gene: TRBD2; abundance: few; v_gene: TRBV11-2; CDR3aa: CASSLVREMDTGELFF; CDR3nt: TGTGCCAGCAGCTTAGTGCGGGAGATGGACACCGGGGAGCTGTTTTTT
j_gene: TRBJ2-1; d_gene: TRBD2; abundance: few; v_gene: TRBV27; CDR3aa: CASSLRLAGGPNEQFF; CDR3nt: TGTGCCAGCAGTTTGAGGTTAGCGGGAGGGCCGAATGAGCAGTTCTTC
j_gene: TRBJ1-2; d_gene: NA; abundance: NA; v_gene: TRBV7-9; CDR3aa: CASSLGSRGFGYTF; CDR3nt: TGTGCCAGCAGCTTAGGTTCCAGGGGCTTTGGCTACACCTTC
j_gene: TRBJ1-1; d_gene: TRBD1; abundance: NA; v_gene: TRBV18; CDR3aa: CASSTGTAMNTEAFF; CDR3nt: TGTGCCAGCTCAACCGGGACAGCGATGAACACTGAAGCTTTCTTT
j_gene: TRBJ1-5; d_gene: TRBD1; abundance: NA; v_gene: TRBV5-4; CDR3aa: CASSYRQGRFEHQPQHF; CDR3nt: TGTGCCAGCAGCTATAGACAGGGGAGGTTTGAGCATCAGCCCCAGCATTTT
j_gene: TRBJ1-5; d_gene: TRBD1; abundance: few; v_gene: TRBV5-6; CDR3aa: CASSPSEAGGLQPQHF; CDR3nt: TGTGCCAGCAGCCCCTCAGAGGCAGGGGGCTTACAGCCCCAGCATTTT
j_gene: TRBJ2-7; d_gene: TRBD2; abundance: few; v_gene: TRBV27; CDR3aa: CASRPEAGATYEQYF; CDR3nt: TGTGCCAGCAGGCCGGAGGCGGGAGCGACCTACGAGCAGTACTTC
j_gene: TRBJ2-5; d_gene: NA; abundance: few; v_gene: TRBV5-1; CDR3aa: CASSLGSGETQYF; CDR3nt: TGCGCCAGCAGCTTGGGTTCGGGTGAGACCCAGTACTTC
j_gene: TRBJ1-2; d_gene: NA; abundance: NA; v_gene: TRBV6-1; CDR3aa: CASKGQGLLNYGYTF; CDR3nt: TGTGCCAGCAAGGGGCAGGGACTTCTTAACTATGGCTACACCTTC
j_gene: TRBJ1-5; d_gene: NA; abundance: few; v_gene: TRBV21-1; CDR3aa: CASSTSYQPQHF; CDR3nt: TGTGCCAGCAGCACCTCGTATCAGCCCCAGCATTTT
j_gene: TRBJ2-7; d_gene: TRBD1; abundance: NA; v_gene: TRBV7-9; CDR3aa: CASSRGQGVPYEQYF; CDR3nt: TGTGCCAGCAGCCGAGGACAGGGGGTTCCCTACGAGCAGTACTTC